This TCR beta chain derives from a study of T cells in Graves' hyperthyroidism and ophthalmopathy. The V gene lost 1 base and the J gene lost 2 bases, with 13 bases spanning the gap. This CDR3 has 16 amino acids. Germline assignment: CDR1 LNHNV and CDR2 YYDKDF (reference sequence). Exclusion of a patient resulted from uncontrolled infection, other autoimmune disease, pregnancy or lactation. Using 9.5 to 10 ml of fresh peripheral blood, PBMCs were prepared. TCR beta CDR3 sequences were amplified from RNA transcripts. The HTBI primer set served for first-round RT-PCR of the TCR CDR3. TCRdb re-called the multiplex PCR reads through MiXCR, storing one row per CDR3 protein. The sample has around 420,000 distinct CDR3 sequences; approximately 14% are singletons.

The specimen sequenced was blood. This receptor was obtained from a woman aged 18-29 years with Graves' hyperthyroidism. The chain carries TRBV15 and TRBJ2-3; unclear D gene. The DNA of the CDR3 is TGTGCCACCAGCAGAGTTCGACACCTTCTCACAGATACGCAGTATTTT. This gives the protein CATSRVRHLLTDTQYF.